This T cell receptor (beta chain) was sequenced in a study of T cells in Graves' hyperthyroidism and ophthalmopathy. Deletions cut 6 bases from V and 0 bases from J, with 5 bases between. CDR1 and CDR2 from the germline V gene are KGHDR and SFDVKD. This CDR3 contains 13 residues. RNA transcripts yielded amplified TCR beta CDR3 regions. TCR CDR3 underwent first-round RT-PCR with the HTBI primer set. TCRdb reprocessed the multiplex PCR reads via MiXCR and lists one record per CDR3 protein. The table lists fewer than 750,000 distinct CDR3 sequences, around 46% of them singletons, with roughly 8.2% in the top ten.

The rearrangement joins TRBV24-1 to TRBJ2-1; D remains unclear. This TCR was sampled from a woman younger than 30 with Graves' hyperthyroidism. The specimen was peripheral blood or thyroid tissue (not recorded which). The CDR3 nucleotides are TGTGCCACCAGTTACAGCTCCTACAATGAGCAGTTCTTC. It translates to CATSYSSYNEQFF.